The sequence of this TCR beta chain was determined in a study of PD-L1 blockade in urothelial cancer. Overall study context: Males with bladder-origin urothelial cancer made up about 85% of the roughly 29 patients.

Time point in this sample: peripheral blood 6 weeks after treatment start. Only in-frame clones appear in the TCRdb table, and some are missing; sequencing was by immunoSEQ multiplex PCR. The sample records 83,000 or so clones, around four fifths being singletons. Deletions cut 1 base from V and 8 bases from J, with 9 bases between. The CDR3 extends over 13 amino acids. CDR1 and CDR2 (germline): MGHDK, SYGVNS. Sequencing was performed on PBMCs, taken around atezolizumab (anti-PD-L1) treatment. This clonotype was obtained from a man in his 70s with urothelial cancer. V gene TRBV25-1 combines with J gene TRBJ2-1; possible D gene TRBD2, 5 bases. The DNA of the CDR3 is TGTGCCAGCAGTGAATTCGGAGGATATGAGCAGTTCTTC. Its protein product is CASSEFGGYEQFF.